The source of this T cell receptor beta chain is a study of metastatic and nonmetastatic thyroid tumors. Study at large: Repertoire data that came from the blood and tumor or nodule tissue of malignant and benign thyroid patients were compared.

As processed by the authors: Across clinicopathological groups, CDR3 differences served as the basis for building a distant-metastasis classifier for papillary thyroid cancer. TCRdb used MiXCR to call clones anew from the PCR reads. The V and J calls reflect TCRdb's pipeline rather than the authors' work. The repertoire includes approximately 20,000 clones, more than 15% of them detected once, and about 20% sits in the top ten. CDR3 length: 13 residues. Germline loops: CDR1 SNHLY, CDR2 FYNNEI. J was trimmed by 8 bases and V by 3 bases; bases with no gene match: 4. Treatment of any kind had been given to no patient before thyroid surgery. This clone has a count of ten or more. The same CDR3 can be traced to other DNA sequences in this sample.

This clonotype was obtained from a female donor with papillary thyroid cancer or a benign thyroid nodule (not recorded which). Some clones in this sample may be carry-over from other donors' samples. This rearrangement joins TRBV2 to TRBJ1-2; 9 bases fit TRBD1. Sample: blood. The CDR3, as DNA: TGTGCCAGCAGTGACACAGGGGGCGAAGGCTACACCTTC. Protein sequence: CASSDTGGEGYTF.